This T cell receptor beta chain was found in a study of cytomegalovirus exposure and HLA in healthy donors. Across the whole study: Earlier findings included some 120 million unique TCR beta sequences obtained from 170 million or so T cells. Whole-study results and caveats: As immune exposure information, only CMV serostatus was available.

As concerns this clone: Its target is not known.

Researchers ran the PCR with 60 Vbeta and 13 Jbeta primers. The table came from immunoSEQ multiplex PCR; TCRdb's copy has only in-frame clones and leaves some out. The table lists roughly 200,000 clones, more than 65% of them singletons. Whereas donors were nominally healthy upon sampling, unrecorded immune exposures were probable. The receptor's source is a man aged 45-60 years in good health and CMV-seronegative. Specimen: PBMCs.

CDR3: CAWSARTSVTDTQYF. Here the CDR3 DNA reads TGTGCCTGGAGTGCCCGGACTAGCGTCACAGATACGCAGTATTTT. The V gene is TRBV30, the J gene TRBJ2-3; 9 bases line up with TRBD2. The CDR3 spans 15 residues. CDR1 is GTSNPN and CDR2 is SVGIG in the germline V gene (reference sequence). V lost 1 base, J lost 2 bases, and 4 bases stayed unmatched.